Listed below are T cell receptor beta chains from one sample, sequenced in a study of cytomegalovirus exposure and HLA in healthy donors. Generated by immunoSEQ multiplex PCR, the TCRdb table keeps only in-frame clones and is missing some. This sample has more than 95,000 clones, with 88% found just once. Sequences were obtained from PBMCs. Every receptor here comes from a young man in good health and CMV-seronegative. Both conserved end residues are part of each CDR3. Fields, in order: D gene, clone size, J gene, CDR3 length, V gene, CDR3 protein, CDR3 DNA. The D gene is left open where the match is weak. Expanded clones are given a class, and other clones once, few, many or no size at all.

d_gene: -; abundance: -; j_gene: TRBJ1-1; len: 12; v_gene: TRBV9; CDR3aa: CASSKGVTEAFF; CDR3nt: TGTGCCAGCAGCAAAGGGGTAACTGAAGCTTTCTTT
d_gene: -; abundance: -; j_gene: TRBJ2-7; len: 15; v_gene: TRBV11-2; CDR3aa: CASSLSQGLFYEQYF; CDR3nt: TGTGCCAGCAGCTTATCACAGGGCCTGTTTTACGAGCAGTACTTC
d_gene: TRBD1; abundance: -; j_gene: TRBJ1-2; len: 14; v_gene: TRBV5-6; CDR3aa: CASSWGEYRGGYTF; CDR3nt: TGTGCCAGCAGCTGGGGGGAATACAGGGGCGGCTACACCTTC
d_gene: TRBD1; abundance: -; j_gene: TRBJ2-3; len: 16; v_gene: TRBV13; CDR3aa: CASSSRTGGTTDTQYF; CDR3nt: TGTGCCAGCAGCTCCCGGACAGGGGGCACCACAGATACGCAGTATTTT
d_gene: TRBD1; abundance: few; j_gene: TRBJ1-2; len: 16; v_gene: TRBV5-1; CDR3aa: CASSLLGDRGHEGYTF; CDR3nt: TGCGCCAGCAGCTTGCTTGGCGACAGGGGGCATGAGGGCTACACCTTC
d_gene: -; abundance: -; j_gene: TRBJ1-1; len: 14; v_gene: TRBV7-2; CDR3aa: CASSLGGGKVEAFF; CDR3nt: TGTGCCAGCAGCTTAGGAGGGGGTAAGGTTGAAGCTTTCTTT
d_gene: -; abundance: -; j_gene: TRBJ2-7; len: 14; v_gene: TRBV11-2; CDR3aa: CASSVRGAPHEQYF; CDR3nt: TGTGCCAGCAGCGTTAGGGGTGCCCCACACGAGCAGTACTTC
d_gene: TRBD1; abundance: once; j_gene: TRBJ2-1; len: 14; v_gene: TRBV28; CDR3aa: CASIEGDRYNEQFF; CDR3nt: TGTGCCAGCATCGAAGGGGACAGATACAATGAGCAGTTCTTC
d_gene: TRBD2; abundance: -; j_gene: TRBJ2-7; len: 15; v_gene: TRBV7-9; CDR3aa: CASSPGASGVYEQYF; CDR3nt: TGTGCCAGCAGCCCCGGGGCTAGCGGGGTATACGAGCAGTACTTC
d_gene: -; abundance: few; j_gene: TRBJ1-1; len: 13; v_gene: TRBV19; CDR3aa: CASTTRQTREAFF; CDR3nt: TGTGCCAGTACCACGAGACAGACCCGTGAAGCTTTCTTT
d_gene: TRBD1; abundance: once; j_gene: TRBJ2-7; len: 15; v_gene: TRBV28; CDR3aa: CASSGQGRMSYEQYF; CDR3nt: TGTGCCAGCAGCGGACAGGGGAGAATGTCCTACGAGCAGTACTTC
d_gene: -; abundance: -; j_gene: TRBJ2-7; len: 13; v_gene: TRBV4-1; CDR3aa: CASSQEYGYEQYF; CDR3nt: TGCGCCAGCAGCCAGGAGTATGGGTACGAGCAGTACTTC
d_gene: -; abundance: -; j_gene: TRBJ1-4; len: 14; v_gene: TRBV28; CDR3aa: CASRLQGVNEKLFF; CDR3nt: TGTGCCAGCAGGTTACAGGGTGTTAATGAAAAACTGTTTTTT
d_gene: -; abundance: -; j_gene: TRBJ2-7; len: 15; v_gene: TRBV4-3; CDR3aa: CASSQDRSGFYEQYF; CDR3nt: TGCGCCAGCAGCCAAGACAGATCGGGATTCTACGAGCAGTACTTC